This T cell receptor (beta chain) was captured in a study of T cells in Graves' hyperthyroidism and ophthalmopathy. V was trimmed by 5 bases and J by 6 bases, leaving 5 bases between them. The CDR3 is 11 amino acids. Germline lookup yields CDR1 MNHEY and CDR2 SMNVEV (reference sequence). From RNA transcripts, TCR beta CDR3 regions were amplified. When the TCR CDR3 underwent first-round RT-PCR, the HTBI primer set was used. TCRdb re-analysed the multiplex PCR reads in MiXCR, keeping a single row per CDR3 protein. The sample lists hundreds of thousands of distinct CDR3 sequences; about 20% were seen once. This clonotype was picked up a small number of times. The antigen remains undetermined. Overall study findings and caveats: Most thyroid clonotypes expanded above 0.001 were also detected in blood.

The specimen was blood. The genes are TRBV27 and TRBJ2-1; unclear D gene. This clonotype originated in a man aged 25 to 40 with Graves' ophthalmopathy. The CDR3 here is CASSQFNEQFF. DNA of the CDR3: TGTGCCAGCAGTCAATTCAATGAGCAGTTCTTC.